In its sample, the clone carrying this T cell receptor beta chain was seen many times. Likely a read error: the CDR3 ends without its conserved phenylalanine or tryptophan. The data originate from a study of regulatory T cells in long-lasting Graves disease. The TCR beta library used iRepertoire HTBI primers with Arm-PCR amplification of CDR3. TCRdb re-called the multiplex PCR reads through MiXCR, storing one row per CDR3 protein. The sample yields around 500,000 distinct CDR3 sequences, about 11% seen once. The CDR3 consists of 13 residues. The V end was cut by 2 bases, the J end by 5 bases, with 10 bases between. Germline V lookup: CDR1 KGHSH, CDR2 LQKENI. The time point: newly diagnosed GD, antithyroid drugs for less than 3 months. PBMCs were the source of the RNA used for TCR sequencing. Another study also made use of these data, one on T cells in Graves' hyperthyroidism and ophthalmopathy.

This clonotype was sampled from a woman between 25 and 40 years old with Graves disease. The source material was peripheral blood mononuclear cells (PBMCs), sampled at new diagnosis, from a patient treated with antithyroid drugs. The V call is TRBV18, the J call TRBJ2-7, with a weak D call TRBD2 (5 bases). This CDR3 is CASSPVLADEQYL. Here the CDR3 DNA reads TGTGCCAGCTCACCAGTTCTAGCAGACGAGCAGTACCTC.